Listed below are T cell receptor beta chains from one sample, sequenced in a study of blood T cell repertoires in COVID-19. TCRdb's copy holds only in-frame clones and misses some; the assay was immunoSEQ multiplex PCR. The table lists about 150,000 clones, about 79% of them singletons. The sample was peripheral blood. The receptors derive from a woman in her fifties or sixties with acute or convalescent COVID-19. The CDR3 runs from the conserved cysteine through the conserved F or W. A D gene is named only where the DNA matches it firmly. Clone size appears in some rows only: once, few, many, or a class for an expanded clone.

V gene	J gene	D gene	clone size	CDR3 protein	CDR3 DNA
TRBV7-3	TRBJ1-1	TRBD1	-	CASAGQMNTEAFF	TGTGCCAGCGCGGGACAGATGAACACTGAAGCTTTCTTT
TRBV6-5	TRBJ2-3	-	-	CASRTGDTQYF	TGTGCCAGCAGAACAGGAGATACGCAGTATTTT
TRBV5-4	TRBJ1-4	-	-	CASSLVGEGGELFF	TGTGCCAGCAGCTTGGTAGGGGAGGGGGGCGAACTGTTTTTT
TRBV6-5	TRBJ1-3	-	once	CASSYEGLGNTIYF	TGTGCCAGCAGTTATGAGGGATTGGGGAACACCATATATTTT
TRBV11-2	TRBJ1-1	-	-	CASSGWTQGFTEAFF	TGTGCCAGCAGCGGATGGACGCAGGGATTCACTGAAGCTTTCTTT
TRBV5-1	TRBJ1-6	-	-	CASSLEARGPLHF	TGCGCCAGCAGCTTGGAGGCGCGGGGACCCCTCCACTTT
TRBV27	TRBJ2-2	-	-	CASSLRLGLTSDTGELFF	TGTGCCAGCAGTTTAAGGTTGGGACTCACGTCAGACACCGGGGAGCTGTTTTTT
TRBV30	TRBJ2-1	TRBD1	once	CAWRGRGTGNEQFF	TGTGCCTGGAGGGGTCGGGGGACAGGGAATGAGCAGTTCTTC
TRBV4-1	TRBJ1-2	TRBD1	-	CASSPPYRGMNYGYTF	TGCGCCAGCAGCCCGCCGTACAGGGGCATGAACTATGGCTACACCTTC
TRBV27	TRBJ1-1	-	-	CASSRDRLNTEAFF	TGTGCCAGCAGTCGAGACAGGTTGAACACTGAAGCTTTCTTT
TRBV5-4	TRBJ2-3	TRBD2	-	CASSFALGTSGGGSQYF	TGTGCCAGCAGCTTCGCCCTAGGGACTAGCGGGGGGGGGTCGCAGTATTTT
TRBV3-1/TRBV3-2	TRBJ1-6	-	-	CASSQETGISPLHF	TGTGCCAGCAGCCAAGAGACAGGAATCTCACCCCTCCACTTT
TRBV2	TRBJ1-6	-	-	CASSGLTDLGLGSPLHF	TGTGCCAGCAGTGGACTAACAGACTTGGGGTTAGGCTCACCCCTCCACTTT
TRBV5-1	TRBJ2-3	TRBD2	-	CASSLDLAGVNTQYF	TGCGCCAGCAGCTTGGACCTAGCGGGGGTAAATACGCAGTATTTT
TRBV6-5	TRBJ1-4	-	-	CASRAPGEKLFF	TGTGCCAGCAGGGCACCGGGTGAAAAACTGTTTTTT
TRBV5-1	TRBJ2-2	TRBD1	-	CASAGQGNTGELFF	TGCGCCAGCGCCGGACAGGGAAACACCGGGGAGCTGTTTTTT
TRBV3-1/TRBV3-2	TRBJ1-6	TRBD1	-	CASSPSHRGHSPLHF	TGTGCCAGCAGCCCCTCTCACAGGGGACATTCACCCCTCCACTTT
TRBV5-1	TRBJ2-5	-	few	CASSLVHQQGSETQYF	TGCGCCAGCAGCTTGGTCCATCAACAGGGATCGGAGACCCAGTACTTC
TRBV3-1/TRBV3-2	TRBJ1-1	TRBD1	-	CASSQTGSMNTEAFF	TGTGCCAGCAGCCAGACAGGGTCGATGAACACTGAAGCTTTCTTT
TRBV27	TRBJ1-5	-	-	CASHTGTPSNQPQHF	TGTGCCAGCCATACCGGGACACCCAGCAATCAGCCCCAGCATTTT
TRBV11-2	TRBJ1-3	-	-	CASSPLGAGSSGNTIYF	TGTGCCAGCAGCCCCCTGGGGGCAGGGAGCTCTGGAAACACCATATATTTT
TRBV5-1	TRBJ2-2	-	-	CASSPPASAGELFF	TGCGCCAGCAGCCCCCCCGCTAGCGCCGGGGAGCTGTTTTTT
TRBV9	TRBJ2-1	TRBD2	few	CASQRTSGGGNEQFF	TGTGCCAGCCAAAGGACTAGCGGGGGAGGGAATGAGCAGTTCTTC
TRBV12-5	TRBJ1-1	TRBD1	-	CASGLVMTGREAFF	TGTGCTAGTGGTTTGGTAATGACAGGGAGGGAAGCTTTCTTT
TRBV5-7	TRBJ1-1	-	once	CASSLEGRGNTEAFF	TGTGCCAGCAGCTTGGAAGGTAGGGGGAACACTGAAGCTTTCTTT
TRBV11-2	TRBJ1-2	TRBD1	-	CASSYNPGTGDRSYTF	TGTGCCAGCAGCTATAACCCCGGGACAGGGGACAGGAGCTACACCTTC
TRBV7-2	TRBJ2-6	TRBD1	-	CASRYGPGQHSGANVLTF	TGTGCCAGCAGGTATGGGCCGGGACAGCACTCTGGGGCCAACGTCCTGACTTTC